In its sample, the clone carrying this TCR beta chain was seen many times. Its matching antigen is unknown. MiXCR, run by TCRdb on the reads, gives a single entry per CDR3 protein. The table lists about 250,000 distinct CDR3 sequences, about 7% of them singletons, with 5.5% to 6.5% in the top ten. CDR1 SSHAT and CDR2 FNYEAQ come from the germline V gene (reference sequence). The CDR3 totals 14 residues. This sample is drawn from a study of T cell repertoires in cytomegalovirus infection. Study-wide background: Indications came from public TCR beta signatures; they pointed to CMV infection and to a matching HLA type. General observations from the study: Within the response measured ex vivo, HLA-C-restricted CMV-specific TCR beta clonotypes were dominant.

The sequenced material came from PBMCs. The receptor comes from a human donor in good health (CMV status not recorded). Some clones in this sample may be carry-over from other donors' samples. The chain recombines TRBV7-7 with TRBJ2-5, with D perhaps matching TRBD1 (5 bases). The CDR3 DNA reads as TGTGCTACAGGACAAAACCGCGCCCAAGAGACCCAGTACTTC. It is translated as CATGQNRAQETQYF.